This TCR beta chain was found in a study of blood T cell repertoires in COVID-19. Per the original data handling: Amplifying reference gene primers gave estimates of nucleated cell counts. Using immunoSEQ multiplex PCR, the repertoire was profiled, and TCRdb retains in-frame clones only, with some absent. V, J and clone size are those of that table, while D and trimming were read from the DNA. In the table there are approximately 220,000 clones, 81% of which are singletons. CDR1 is MNHEY, CDR2 SVGAGI, per germline. Unmatched junction bases numbered 8, after V lost 8 bases and J lost 4 bases. The CDR3 extends over 15 amino acids.

The sequence was collected from a woman at least 80 years old with acute or convalescent COVID-19. The chain recombines TRBV6-5 with TRBJ2-1, with 10 nucleotides matching TRBD2. What was sequenced was peripheral blood. The CDR3 here is CASWSGGADYNEQFF. The CDR3 nucleotides read TGTGCCAGCTGGAGCGGGGGGGCTGATTACAATGAGCAGTTCTTC.